Only one count was recorded for the clone carrying this TCR beta chain. What it recognizes is unknown. The sample originates from a study of cytomegalovirus exposure and HLA in healthy donors. This CDR3 region has 17 residues. CDR1 and CDR2 (germline): ENHRY, SYGVKD. The junction had 7 bases not matched to a gene; V was cut back by 7 bases and J by 0 bases. Study observations and caveats: TCR clusters originating in the first cohort tended to co-occur in the 100 to 150 validation repertoires, according to a later analysis.

It was the approximately 130-subject validation cohort, separate from the approximately 620-subject first cohort, to which the donors belonged. Method: immunoSEQ multiplex PCR; TCRdb's copy keeps in-frame clones and lacks some. The sample gives 80,000 to 100,000 clones, roughly 89% of which show up once; 3.5% to 5% is in the top ten. The sample taken for sequencing was PBMCs. The chain carries TRBV10-3 and TRBJ2-6; 9 bases fit TRBD1. The sequence was collected from a young woman in good health and CMV-seronegative. The CDR3 is CAITTGTGNSGANVLTF. The DNA of the CDR3 is TGTGCCATCACCACCGGGACAGGGAACTCTGGGGCCAACGTCCTGACTTTC.